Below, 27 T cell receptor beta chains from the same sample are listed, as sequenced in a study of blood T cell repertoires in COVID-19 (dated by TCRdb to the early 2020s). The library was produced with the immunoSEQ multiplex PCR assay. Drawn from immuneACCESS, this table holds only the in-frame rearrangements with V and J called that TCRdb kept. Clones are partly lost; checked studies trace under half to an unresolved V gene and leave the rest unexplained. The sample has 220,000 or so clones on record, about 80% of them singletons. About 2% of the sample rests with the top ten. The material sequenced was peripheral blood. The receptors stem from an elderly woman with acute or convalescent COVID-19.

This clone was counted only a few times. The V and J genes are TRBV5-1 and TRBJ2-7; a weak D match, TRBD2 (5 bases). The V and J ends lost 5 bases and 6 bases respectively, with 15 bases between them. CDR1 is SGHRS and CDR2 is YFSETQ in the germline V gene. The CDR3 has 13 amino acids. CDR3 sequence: CASRAELVSEQYF. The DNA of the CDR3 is TGCGCCAGCAGAGCTGAACTAGTTTCCGAGCAGTACTTC.

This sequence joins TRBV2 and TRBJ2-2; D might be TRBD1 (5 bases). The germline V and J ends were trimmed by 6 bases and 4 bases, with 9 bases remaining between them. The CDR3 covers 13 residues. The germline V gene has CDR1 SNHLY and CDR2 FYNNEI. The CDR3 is CASRAQGTGELFF. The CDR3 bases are TGTGCCAGCAGGGCCCAGGGCACCGGGGAGCTGTTTTTT.

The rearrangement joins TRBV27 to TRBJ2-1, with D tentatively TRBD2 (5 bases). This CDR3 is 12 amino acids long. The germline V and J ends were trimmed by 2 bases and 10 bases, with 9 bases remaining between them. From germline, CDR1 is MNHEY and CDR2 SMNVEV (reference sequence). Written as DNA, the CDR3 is TGTGCCAGCAGTTTAGGACTTGGCGAGCAGTTCTTC. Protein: CASSLGLGEQFF.

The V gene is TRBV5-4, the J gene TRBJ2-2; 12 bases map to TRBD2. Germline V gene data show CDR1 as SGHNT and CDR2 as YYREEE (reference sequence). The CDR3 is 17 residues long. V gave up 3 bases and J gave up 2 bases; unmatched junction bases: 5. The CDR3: CASSWATSGRNTGELFF. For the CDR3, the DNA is TGTGCCAGCAGCTGGGCGACTAGCGGGAGAAACACCGGGGAGCTGTTTTTT.

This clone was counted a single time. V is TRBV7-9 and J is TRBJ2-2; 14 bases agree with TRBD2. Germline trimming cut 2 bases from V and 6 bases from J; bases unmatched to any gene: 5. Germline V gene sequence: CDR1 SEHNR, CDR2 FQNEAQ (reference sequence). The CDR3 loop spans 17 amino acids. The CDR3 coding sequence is TGTGCCAGCAGCTTAACAAAGGGACTAGCGGGAGCCGGGGAGCTGTTTTTT. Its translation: CASSLTKGLAGAGELFF.

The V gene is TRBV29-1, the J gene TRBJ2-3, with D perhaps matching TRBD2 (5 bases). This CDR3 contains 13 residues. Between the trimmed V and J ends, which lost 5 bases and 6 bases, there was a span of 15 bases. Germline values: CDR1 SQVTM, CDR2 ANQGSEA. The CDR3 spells CSVSRGPSDTQYF. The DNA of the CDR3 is TGCAGCGTTTCCCGCGGGCCCTCGGATACGCAGTATTTT.

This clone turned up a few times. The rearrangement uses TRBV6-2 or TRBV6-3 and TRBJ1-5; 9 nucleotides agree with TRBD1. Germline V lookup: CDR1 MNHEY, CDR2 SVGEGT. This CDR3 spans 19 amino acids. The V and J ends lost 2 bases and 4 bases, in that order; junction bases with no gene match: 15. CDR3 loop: CASSYGPGQGLITNQPQHF. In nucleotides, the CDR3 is TGTGCCAGCAGTTACGGCCCGGGACAGGGTTTGATAACGAATCAGCCCCAGCATTTT.

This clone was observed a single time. CDR3 DNA: TGTGCCAGCAGATTCTACACCGGGGAGCTGTTTTTT. Protein: CASRFYTGELFF. This chain uses TRBV6-5 with TRBJ2-2; D call uncertain. The CDR3 is 12 amino acids. Per the germline V gene, CDR1 is MNHEY and CDR2 is SVGAGI. The V and J ends lost 6 bases and 3 bases respectively, with 5 bases between them.

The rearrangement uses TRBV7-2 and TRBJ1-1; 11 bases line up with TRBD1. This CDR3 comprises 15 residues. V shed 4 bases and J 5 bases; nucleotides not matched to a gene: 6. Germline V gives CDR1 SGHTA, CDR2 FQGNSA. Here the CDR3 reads CASSSGQGAKTEAFF. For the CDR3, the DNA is TGTGCCAGCAGCTCTGGACAGGGGGCTAAAACTGAAGCTTTCTTT.

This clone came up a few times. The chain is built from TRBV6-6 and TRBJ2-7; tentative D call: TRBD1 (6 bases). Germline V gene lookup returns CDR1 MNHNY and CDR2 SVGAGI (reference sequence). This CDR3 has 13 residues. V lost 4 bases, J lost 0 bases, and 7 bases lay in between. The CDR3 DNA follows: TGTGCCAGCAGTTTACAGGGCTCCTACGAGCAGTACTTC. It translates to CASSLQGSYEQYF.

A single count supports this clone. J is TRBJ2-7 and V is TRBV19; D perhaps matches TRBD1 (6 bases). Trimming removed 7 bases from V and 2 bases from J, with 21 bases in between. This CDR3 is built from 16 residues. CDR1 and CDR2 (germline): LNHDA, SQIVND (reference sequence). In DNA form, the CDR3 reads TGTGCCAGTACAAACGCCAGGGGCGGTCAAACCTACGAGCAGTACTTC. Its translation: CASTNARGGQTYEQYF.

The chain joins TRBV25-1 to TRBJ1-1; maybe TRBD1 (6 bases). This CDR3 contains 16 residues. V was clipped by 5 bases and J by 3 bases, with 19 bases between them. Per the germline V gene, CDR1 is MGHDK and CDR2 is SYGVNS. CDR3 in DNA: TGTGCCAGCAGTATGGGGACATCCGGAATTTACACTGAAGCTTTCTTT. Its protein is CASSMGTSGIYTEAFF.

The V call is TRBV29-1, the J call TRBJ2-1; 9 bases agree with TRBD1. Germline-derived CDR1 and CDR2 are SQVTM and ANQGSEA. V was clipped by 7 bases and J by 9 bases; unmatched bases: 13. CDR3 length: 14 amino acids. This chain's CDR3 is CSAIWTGAGSEQFF. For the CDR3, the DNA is TGCAGCGCAATCTGGACAGGGGCCGGGTCTGAGCAGTTCTTC.

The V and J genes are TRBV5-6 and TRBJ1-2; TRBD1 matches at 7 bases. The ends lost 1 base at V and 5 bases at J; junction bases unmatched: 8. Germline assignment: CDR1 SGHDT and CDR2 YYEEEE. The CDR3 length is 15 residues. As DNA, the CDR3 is TGTGCCAGCAGCTTGTCTCCAGGGGGTCCATATGGCTACACCTTC. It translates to CASSLSPGGPYGYTF.

CDR3 in amino acids: CASSPTTSGRGDDEQYF. The DNA of the CDR3 is TGTGCCAGCTCACCGACGACTAGCGGGAGAGGGGACGACGAGCAGTACTTC. This sequence joins TRBV18 and TRBJ2-7, with 12 bases lining up with TRBD2. Germline-derived CDR1 and CDR2 are KGHSH and LQKENI. V dropped 3 bases and J dropped 5; count of bases not matched to a gene: 11. The CDR3 is 17 amino acids.

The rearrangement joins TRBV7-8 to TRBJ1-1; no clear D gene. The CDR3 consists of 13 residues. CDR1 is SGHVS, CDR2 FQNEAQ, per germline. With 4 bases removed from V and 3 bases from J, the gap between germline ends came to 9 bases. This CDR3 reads CASSSGLDTEAFF. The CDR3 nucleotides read TGTGCCAGCAGCTCGGGGTTGGACACTGAAGCTTTCTTT.

CDR3 region: CASSWDRHYEQYF. In DNA form, the CDR3 reads TGCGCCAGCAGCTGGGACAGACACTACGAGCAGTACTTC. The chain recombines TRBV5-1 with TRBJ2-7; 7 bases line up with TRBD1. Per the germline V gene, CDR1 is SGHRS and CDR2 is YFSETQ. This CDR3 spans 13 amino acids. Trimming took 3 bases from V and 3 from J; bases not matched to a gene: 3.

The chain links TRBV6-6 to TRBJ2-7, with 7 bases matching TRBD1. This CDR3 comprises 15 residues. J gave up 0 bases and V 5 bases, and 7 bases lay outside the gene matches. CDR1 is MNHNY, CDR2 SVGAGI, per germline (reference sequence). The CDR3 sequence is CASSRPGQISYEQYF. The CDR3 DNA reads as TGTGCCAGCAGTCGACCGGGACAGATCTCCTACGAGCAGTACTTC.

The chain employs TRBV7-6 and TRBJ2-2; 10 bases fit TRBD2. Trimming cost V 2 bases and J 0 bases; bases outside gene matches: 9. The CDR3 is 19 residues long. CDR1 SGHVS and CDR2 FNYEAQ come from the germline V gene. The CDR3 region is CASSLRPSSGGANTGELFF. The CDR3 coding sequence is TGTGCCAGCAGCTTAAGGCCTTCTAGCGGGGGCGCGAACACCGGGGAGCTGTTTTTT.

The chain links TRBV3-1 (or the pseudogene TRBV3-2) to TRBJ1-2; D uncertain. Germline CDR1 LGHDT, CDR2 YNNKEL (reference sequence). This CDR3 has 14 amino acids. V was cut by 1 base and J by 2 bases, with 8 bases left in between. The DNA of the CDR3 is TGTGCCAGCAGCCAAGCCAGGTTAAACTATGGCTACACCTTC. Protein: CASSQARLNYGYTF.

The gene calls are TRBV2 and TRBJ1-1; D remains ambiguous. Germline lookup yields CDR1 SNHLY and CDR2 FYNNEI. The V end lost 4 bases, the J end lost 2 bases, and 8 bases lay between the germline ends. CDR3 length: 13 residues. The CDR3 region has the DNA TGTGCCAGCAGTGTTGATCTAAACACTGAAGCTTTCTTT. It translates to CASSVDLNTEAFF.

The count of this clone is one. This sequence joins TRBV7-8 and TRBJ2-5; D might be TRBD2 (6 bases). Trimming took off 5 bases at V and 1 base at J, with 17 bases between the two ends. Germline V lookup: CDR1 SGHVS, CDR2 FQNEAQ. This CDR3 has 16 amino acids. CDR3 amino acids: CASSPGAGGSQETQYF. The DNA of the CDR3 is TGTGCCAGCAGCCCTGGAGCCGGGGGTTCCCAAGAGACCCAGTACTTC. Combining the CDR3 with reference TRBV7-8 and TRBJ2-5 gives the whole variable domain GAGVSQSPRYKVAKRGQDVALRCDPISGHVSLFWYQQALGQGPEFLTYFQNEAQLDKSGLPSDRFFAERPEGSVSTLKIQRTQQEDSAVYLCASSPGAGGSQETQYFGPGTRLLVL.

The CDR3 spells CASSPRDNMNTEAFF. For the CDR3, the DNA is TGTGCCAGCTCACCGAGGGACAACATGAACACTGAAGCTTTCTTT. V is TRBV18 and J is TRBJ1-1; D is perhaps TRBD1 (6 bases). Trimming removed 3 bases at V and 0 bases at J, with 11 bases between. CDR3 length: 15 amino acids. Germline assignment: CDR1 KGHSH and CDR2 LQKENI.

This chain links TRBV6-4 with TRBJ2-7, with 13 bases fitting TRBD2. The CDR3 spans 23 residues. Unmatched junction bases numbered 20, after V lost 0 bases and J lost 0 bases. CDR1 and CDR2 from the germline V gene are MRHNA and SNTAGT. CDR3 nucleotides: TGTGCCAGCAGTGACTCGAAGTTGTCGGTGGTACTAGCGGGGGGGGACAACTCCTACGAGCAGTACTTC. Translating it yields CASSDSKLSVVLAGGDNSYEQYF.

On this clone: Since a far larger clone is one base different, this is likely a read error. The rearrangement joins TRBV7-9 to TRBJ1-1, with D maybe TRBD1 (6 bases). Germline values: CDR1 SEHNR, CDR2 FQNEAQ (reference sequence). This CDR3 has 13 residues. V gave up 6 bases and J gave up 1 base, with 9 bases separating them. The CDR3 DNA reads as TGTGCCAGCAGTTTGGGACAGAACACTGAAGCTTTCTTT. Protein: CASSLGQNTEAFF.

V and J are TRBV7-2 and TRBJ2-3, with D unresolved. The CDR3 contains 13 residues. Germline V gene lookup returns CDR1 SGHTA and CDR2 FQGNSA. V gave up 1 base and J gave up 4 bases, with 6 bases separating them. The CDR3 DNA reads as TGTGCCAGCAGCTTAGGGCAATCAGATACGCAGTATTTT. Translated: CASSLGQSDTQYF.

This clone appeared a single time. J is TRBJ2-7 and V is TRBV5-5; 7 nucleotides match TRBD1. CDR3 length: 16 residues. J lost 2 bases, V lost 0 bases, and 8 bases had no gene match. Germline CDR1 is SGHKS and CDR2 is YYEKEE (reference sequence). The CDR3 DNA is TGTGCCAGCAGCTTGGGGTCCCAGGGGGTCGCCTACGAGCAGTACTTC. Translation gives CASSLGSQGVAYEQYF.